This entry lists 11 T cell receptor beta chains sequenced from one sample in a study of blood T cell repertoires in COVID-19. TCRdb keeps only in-frame clones here, not all; method: immunoSEQ multiplex PCR. Altogether some 250,000 clones are present, around 82% being singletons, with the ten largest covering 4.4%. Material for sequencing was peripheral blood. The receptors stem from a man aged 50 to 60 with active or convalescent COVID-19.

This CDR3 reads CAAGGTVLSNIYF. The CDR3, as DNA: TGTGCCGCCGGCGGGACGGTCCTCTCAAACATATATTTT. The chain couples TRBV24-1 to TRBJ1-3; maybe TRBD1 (5 bases). V gave up 12 bases and J gave up 12 bases, with 23 bases separating them. Germline V CDR1 and CDR2: KGHDR, SFDVKD. CDR3 size: 13 residues.

The chain links TRBV11-2 to TRBJ2-7; TRBD1 agrees at 9 bases. From germline, CDR1 is SGHAT and CDR2 FQNNGV. J gave up 9 bases and V 5 bases, and 8 bases lay outside the gene matches. The CDR3 is 13 residues long. The CDR3 nucleotides read TGTGCCAGCAGCCTCGGGACAGGGAAAGTGCAGTACTTC. Protein product: CASSLGTGKVQYF.

This chain uses TRBV4-1 with TRBJ1-5; D is ambiguous. CDR1 and CDR2 from the germline V gene are MGHRA and YSYEKL. This CDR3 is 17 amino acids long. Between the trimmed V and J ends, which lost 0 bases and 11 bases, there was a span of 23 bases. Written as DNA, the CDR3 is TGCGCCAGCAGCCAAGATACCCTGCAGGAGCGGGAATCAGCCCAGCATTTT. As protein: CASSQDTLQERESAQHF.

The CDR3 DNA reads TGCGCCAGCAGCTCGGGACAGGTCGGCTACAATGAGCAGTTCTTC. Its protein is CASSSGQVGYNEQFF. The rearrangement links TRBV5-1 to TRBJ2-1, with 8 bases fitting TRBD1. The CDR3 sequence is 15 residues long. The germline V gene has CDR1 SGHRS and CDR2 YFSETQ. V was clipped by 3 bases and J by 3 bases; unmatched bases: 5.

The chain recombines TRBV6-6 with TRBJ2-1; 7 bases agree with TRBD1. Trimming removed 0 bases from V and 7 bases from J; junction bases left unmatched: 3. This CDR3 is built from 14 residues. Germline CDR1 MNHNY, CDR2 SVGAGI (reference sequence). CDR3 loop: CASSYSTGYNEQFF. CDR3 bases: TGTGCCAGCAGTTACTCGACAGGGTATAATGAGCAGTTCTTC.

The J gene is TRBJ2-4, the V gene TRBV10-3; D gene ambiguous. This CDR3 spans 17 amino acids. Trimming removed 1 base at V and 1 base at J, with 14 bases between. Germline loops: CDR1 ENHRY, CDR2 SYGVKD. CDR3 coding DNA: TGTGCCATCAGTGAGTTGCCCCTGCCCGGGGCCAAAAACATTCAGTACTTC. As protein: CAISELPLPGAKNIQYF.

The gene calls are TRBV5-1 and TRBJ1-1; D not resolved. Germline values: CDR1 SGHRS, CDR2 YFSETQ. V lost 0 bases and J 1 base, leaving 7 bases between the germline ends. This CDR3 comprises 14 residues. In DNA, the CDR3 is TGCGCCAGCAGCTTGGCCCGGGAGAACACTGAAGCTTTCTTT. As protein: CASSLARENTEAFF.

The rearrangement uses TRBV30 and TRBJ2-1; 9 nucleotides agree with TRBD2. CDR1 and CDR2 (germline): GTSNPN, SVGIG (reference sequence). With V trimmed by 3 bases and J by 4 bases, 7 bases remained unmatched. This CDR3 has 15 amino acids. The CDR3 nucleotides are TGTGCCTGGAGCCCGCGGGGGGGCGGATACAATGAGCAGTTCTTC. This gives the protein CAWSPRGGGYNEQFF.

The V call is TRBV13, the J call TRBJ1-4; D possibly corresponds to TRBD1 (6 bases). V shed 0 bases and J shed 0 bases, with 11 bases lying between them. Germline-derived CDR1 and CDR2 are PRHDT and FYEKMQ (reference sequence). CDR3 length: 17 amino acids. The CDR3 nucleotides read TGTGCCAGCAGCTTAGGCGTAGGGGGTGCAACTAATGAAAAACTGTTTTTT. This gives the protein CASSLGVGGATNEKLFF.

This rearrangement joins TRBV4-2 to TRBJ1-2; no definite D call. The V end was cut by 1 base, the J end by 0 bases, with 9 bases between. This CDR3 has 15 residues. The germline gives CDR1 LGHNA, CDR2 YNFKEQ. CDR3: CASSQGSGSNYGYTF. The CDR3 DNA follows: TGTGCCAGCAGCCAAGGCAGCGGATCTAACTATGGCTACACCTTC.

V gene TRBV4-1 combines with J gene TRBJ1-2, with unresolved D. Trimming took off 0 bases at V and 0 bases at J, with 8 bases between the two ends. The CDR3 covers 15 residues. CDR1 is MGHRA and CDR2 is YSYEKL in the germline V gene. The CDR3 coding sequence is TGCGCCAGCAGCCAAGAGGGGAGCTCTAACTATGGCTACACCTTC. Residues: CASSQEGSSNYGYTF.